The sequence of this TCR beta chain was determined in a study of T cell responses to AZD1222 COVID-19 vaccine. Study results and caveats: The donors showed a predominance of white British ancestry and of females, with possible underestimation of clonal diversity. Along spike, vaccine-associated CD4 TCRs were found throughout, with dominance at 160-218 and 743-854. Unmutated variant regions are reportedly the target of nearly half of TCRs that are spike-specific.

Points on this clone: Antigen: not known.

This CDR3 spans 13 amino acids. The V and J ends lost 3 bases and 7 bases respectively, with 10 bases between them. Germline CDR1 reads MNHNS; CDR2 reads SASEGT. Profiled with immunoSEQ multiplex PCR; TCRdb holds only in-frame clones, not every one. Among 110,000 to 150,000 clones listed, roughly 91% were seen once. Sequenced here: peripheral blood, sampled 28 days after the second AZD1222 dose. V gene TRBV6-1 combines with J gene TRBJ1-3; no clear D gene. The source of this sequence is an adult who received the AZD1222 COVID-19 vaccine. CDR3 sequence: CASSEDPGNTIYF. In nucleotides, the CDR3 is TGTGCCAGCAGTGAGGACCCCGGGAACACCATATATTTT.